This is a list of T cell receptor beta chains from one sample in a study of blood T cell repertoires in COVID-19. Clones were read by immunoSEQ multiplex PCR, and TCRdb kept only the in-frame ones, dropping some. The sample has more than 350,000 clones, approximately 90% seen once. The specimen was PBMCs or T cells enriched from blood (not recorded which). The source of these receptors is a woman aged 18-29 years who had been exposed to COVID-19. Each CDR3 is given with its conserved first and last residue. Each record gives: V gene, J gene, D gene, clone size, CDR3 protein, CDR3 DNA. A D gene is named only where the DNA matches it firmly. Clone size is shown for a subset of rows, as once, few, many or a class of expanded clone.

v_gene: TRBV11-2; j_gene: TRBJ2-1; d_gene: TRBD2; abundance: NA; CDR3aa: CASSRFTSGRFNEQFF; CDR3nt: TGTGCCAGCAGCCGGTTCACTAGCGGGAGATTCAATGAGCAGTTCTTC
v_gene: TRBV6-5; j_gene: TRBJ1-2; d_gene: NA; abundance: NA; CDR3aa: CASSYADRGNYGYTF; CDR3nt: TGTGCCAGCAGTTACGCGGACAGAGGGAACTATGGCTACACCTTC
v_gene: TRBV9; j_gene: TRBJ2-5; d_gene: NA; abundance: NA; CDR3aa: CASSGSGDWQETQYF; CDR3nt: TGTGCCAGCAGCGGATCAGGGGATTGGCAAGAGACCCAGTACTTC
v_gene: TRBV10-2; j_gene: TRBJ1-4; d_gene: NA; abundance: NA; CDR3aa: CASKGGREEKLFF; CDR3nt: TGCGCCAGCAAAGGAGGGAGAGAGGAAAAACTGTTTTTT
v_gene: TRBV7-9; j_gene: TRBJ2-7; d_gene: TRBD1; abundance: NA; CDR3aa: CASSWPGTGDHEQYF; CDR3nt: TGTGCCAGCAGCTGGCCTGGGACAGGGGACCACGAGCAGTACTTC
v_gene: TRBV5-1; j_gene: TRBJ1-6; d_gene: TRBD1; abundance: NA; CDR3aa: CASSLEQGGSSYNSPLHF; CDR3nt: TGCGCCAGCAGCTTGGAACAGGGGGGTTCCTCCTATAATTCACCCCTCCACTTT
v_gene: TRBV15; j_gene: TRBJ1-3; d_gene: TRBD1; abundance: NA; CDR3aa: CATSRGDRGSGNTIYF; CDR3nt: TGTGCCACCAGCAGAGGGGACAGGGGTTCTGGAAACACCATATATTTT
v_gene: TRBV6-5; j_gene: TRBJ1-2; d_gene: TRBD1; abundance: NA; CDR3aa: CASSKQGFGYTF; CDR3nt: TGTGCCAGCAGTAAACAGGGGTTTGGCTACACCTTC
v_gene: TRBV14; j_gene: TRBJ2-1; d_gene: TRBD1; abundance: few; CDR3aa: CASSVGTGRYNEQFF; CDR3nt: TGTGCCAGCAGCGTCGGGACAGGCCGATACAATGAGCAGTTCTTC
v_gene: TRBV3-1/TRBV3-2; j_gene: TRBJ2-7; d_gene: NA; abundance: once; CDR3aa: CASSHASGPFTYEQYF; CDR3nt: TGTGCCAGCAGCCATGCCAGTGGGCCCTTCACCTACGAGCAGTACTTC
v_gene: TRBV18; j_gene: TRBJ1-1; d_gene: TRBD1; abundance: NA; CDR3aa: CASSPPRQGAHTEAFF; CDR3nt: TGTGCCAGCTCACCACCGAGACAGGGAGCCCACACTGAAGCTTTCTTT
v_gene: TRBV5-6; j_gene: TRBJ1-5; d_gene: NA; abundance: NA; CDR3aa: CASSDRWGNNQPQHF; CDR3nt: TGTGCCAGCAGCGATAGGTGGGGCAACAATCAGCCCCAGCATTTT
v_gene: TRBV19; j_gene: TRBJ1-5; d_gene: TRBD1; abundance: NA; CDR3aa: CASNWKGDSRNQPQHF; CDR3nt: TGTGCCAGTAATTGGAAAGGGGACAGCCGCAATCAGCCCCAGCATTTT
v_gene: TRBV5-4; j_gene: TRBJ2-5; d_gene: NA; abundance: NA; CDR3aa: CASSLRGGAQETQYF; CDR3nt: TGTGCCAGCAGCTTGCGTGGGGGCGCACAGGAGACCCAGTACTTC
v_gene: TRBV4-3; j_gene: TRBJ2-1; d_gene: TRBD2; abundance: NA; CDR3aa: CASSFGREDPNNEQFF; CDR3nt: TGCGCCAGCAGCTTCGGCCGGGAGGACCCCAACAATGAGCAGTTCTTC
v_gene: TRBV5-6; j_gene: TRBJ1-1; d_gene: NA; abundance: once; CDR3aa: CASSFPNTEAFF; CDR3nt: TGTGCCAGCAGCTTCCCTAACACTGAAGCTTTCTTT
v_gene: TRBV19; j_gene: TRBJ2-5; d_gene: TRBD2; abundance: NA; CDR3aa: CASSMVSGTYQETQYF; CDR3nt: TGTGCCAGTAGTATGGTCAGCGGGACGTACCAAGAGACCCAGTACTTC
v_gene: TRBV5-1; j_gene: TRBJ2-5; d_gene: TRBD1; abundance: NA; CDR3aa: CASRLSNRGETQYF; CDR3nt: TGCGCCAGCAGACTCTCGAACAGGGGAGAGACCCAGTACTTC
v_gene: TRBV7-8; j_gene: TRBJ1-5; d_gene: TRBD1; abundance: NA; CDR3aa: CASSTRQGRPLNQPQHF; CDR3nt: TGTGCCAGCAGCACCCGACAGGGCCGACCCCTCAATCAGCCCCAGCATTTT
v_gene: TRBV5-5; j_gene: TRBJ2-1; d_gene: NA; abundance: NA; CDR3aa: CASSLQGSVGNEQFF; CDR3nt: TGTGCCAGCAGCTTACAGGGAAGTGTGGGTAATGAGCAGTTCTTC
v_gene: TRBV5-6; j_gene: TRBJ2-1; d_gene: NA; abundance: NA; CDR3aa: CASSLAGNRYNEQFF; CDR3nt: TGTGCCAGCAGCTTGGCCGGGAATCGGTACAATGAGCAGTTCTTC
v_gene: TRBV28; j_gene: TRBJ1-2; d_gene: TRBD1; abundance: NA; CDR3aa: CASSPGQGLFYGYTF; CDR3nt: TGTGCCAGCAGTCCGGGACAGGGGCTCTTCTATGGCTACACCTTC
v_gene: TRBV5-1; j_gene: TRBJ1-1; d_gene: TRBD1; abundance: NA; CDR3aa: CASSLPDRGLGTEAFF; CDR3nt: TGCGCCAGCAGCTTGCCAGACAGGGGGCTCGGAACTGAAGCTTTCTTT
v_gene: TRBV27; j_gene: TRBJ2-5; d_gene: TRBD2; abundance: NA; CDR3aa: CASSLLGLAGVGETQYF; CDR3nt: TGTGCCAGCAGTTTATTGGGTCTAGCGGGAGTGGGAGAGACCCAGTACTTC